Below are 2 T cell receptor beta chains sequenced from a single sample in a study of blood T cell repertoires in COVID-19. Method: immunoSEQ multiplex PCR; TCRdb's copy keeps in-frame clones and lacks some. The sample has 35,000 to 50,000 clones, around four fifths seen once. Input material: peripheral blood. These receptors came from an elderly woman with acute or convalescent COVID-19.

The genes are TRBV18 and TRBJ1-2, with 10 positions matching TRBD1. The junction had 8 bases not matched to a gene; V was cut back by 3 bases and J by 7 bases. The CDR3 has 15 residues. Germline V lookup: CDR1 KGHSH, CDR2 LQKENI. In DNA, the CDR3 is TGTGCCAGCTCACCCTTAAGGGACAGGGGTGCTGGCTACACCTTC. Its translation is CASSPLRDRGAGYTF.

The chain uses TRBV2 and TRBJ2-2; 10 bases are a match to TRBD2. CDR3 length: 16 amino acids. The J segment lost 4 bases and the V segment lost 5 bases, leaving 7 bases of the junction unmatched. Looked up from germline, CDR1 is SNHLY and CDR2 is FYNNEI. CDR3 in amino acids: CASSPSGGALTGELFF. CDR3 sequence (DNA): TGTGCCAGCAGTCCCAGCGGGGGGGCCCTCACCGGGGAGCTGTTTTTT.